This is a list of T cell receptor beta chains from one sample in a study of cytomegalovirus exposure and HLA in healthy donors. Generated by immunoSEQ multiplex PCR, the TCRdb table keeps only in-frame clones and is missing some. The table lists 200,000 or so clones, around 90% of them singletons. The sample was PBMCs. These receptors originate from a woman aged 18-29 years in good health and CMV-seropositive. The CDR3 runs from the conserved cysteine through the conserved F or W. D genes are given only for firm matches.

j_call d_call v_call cdr3_nt cdr3_aa
TRBJ1-1 - TRBV2 TGTGCCAGCAAGCCCCTGAACACTGAAGCTTTCTTT CASKPLNTEAFF
TRBJ1-2 - TRBV7-9 TGTGCCAGCAGCTTAGCACGGACAATCACTAACTATGGCTACACCTTC CASSLARTITNYGYTF
TRBJ1-4 - TRBV10-2 TGCGCCAGCAGTGCCCAGGGTGACGAAAAACTGTTTTTT CASSAQGDEKLFF
TRBJ2-7 TRBD1 TRBV27 TGTGCCAGCAGTTGGCTGACAGGGGGCCCCGTCGAGCAGTACTTC CASSWLTGGPVEQYF
TRBJ1-2 - TRBV14 TGTGCCAGCAGCAGCGGGATCGAGGGCTTTAGTGGCTACACCTTC CASSSGIEGFSGYTF
TRBJ2-3 - TRBV29-1 TGCAGCGCCGCCGACCAGACTAGCACAGATACGCAGTATTTT CSAADQTSTDTQYF
TRBJ1-5 - TRBV27 TGTGCCAGCAGTATATCGATGGGGGGAGGACAGCCCCAGCATTTT CASSISMGGGQPQHF
TRBJ2-7 - TRBV4-1 TGCGCCAGCAGCCTTGGGGGGAACGGGGACGAGCAGTACTTC CASSLGGNGDEQYF
TRBJ2-1 - TRBV29-1 TGCAGCGTTGGGGAAACTAGTGTCAATGAGCAGTTCTTC CSVGETSVNEQFF
TRBJ1-2 - TRBV15 TGTGCCACCAGCAGAGATCAATCAGGGGTGAATGGCTACACCTTC CATSRDQSGVNGYTF
TRBJ1-5 - TRBV7-9 TGTGCCAGCAGCTGGACAATAGAAAAATATCAGCCCCAGCATTTT CASSWTIEKYQPQHF
TRBJ1-5 - TRBV7-9 TGTGCCAGCAGCTTAGATTCAGGGTCGATGCCCCAGCATTTT CASSLDSGSMPQHF
TRBJ2-1 TRBD2 TRBV27 TGTGCCAGCAGTTTAATTCGGGAGGGCGCCTACAATGAGCAGTTCTTC CASSLIREGAYNEQFF
TRBJ1-1 - TRBV7-9 TGTGCCAGCAGCCGAGGCAGAACCGTCACTGAAGCTTTCTTT CASSRGRTVTEAFF
TRBJ2-1 - TRBV5-1 TGCGCCAGCAGCTTGGTAAGCGGGTCCTCCTACAATGAGCAGTTCTTC CASSLVSGSSYNEQFF
TRBJ1-1 TRBD1 TRBV28 TGTGCCAGCAAAACTGCCGGTCTCGATGGACAGGGGGGGGCGAACACTGAAGCTTTCTTT CASKTAGLDGQGGANTEAFF
TRBJ1-4 - TRBV7-9 TGTGCCAGCAGCTTAGGTATAGGGGGAAGTGAAAAACTGTTTTTT CASSLGIGGSEKLFF
TRBJ1-2 - TRBV5-6 TGTGCCAGCAGCTTGGGCGCTGGCGGGGAAATATATGGCTACACCTTC CASSLGAGGEIYGYTF